This T cell receptor (beta chain) emerged from a study of T cells in Graves' hyperthyroidism and ophthalmopathy. The CDR3 has 15 residues. Germline CDR1 and CDR2: SGHRS and YFSETQ. V lost 3 bases, J lost 3 bases, and 8 bases stayed unmatched. Template material for amplifying TCR beta CDR3 regions consisted of RNA transcripts. The primer set for the first-round RT-PCR of the TCR CDR3 was HTBI. TCRdb passed the multiplex PCR reads through MiXCR, listing each CDR3 protein once. The top ten clones hold approximately 15% of a sample with a few hundred thousand distinct CDR3 sequences, approximately 15% of them seen once.

The TCR originated in a woman aged 35 to 49 with Graves' hyperthyroidism. The genes are TRBV5-1 and TRBJ2-7; 8 bases agree with TRBD2. Specimen: blood. CDR3 sequence (DNA): TGCGCCAGCAGCTCCGAGCGGGAGAATAACTACGAGCAGTACTTC. Its protein product is CASSSERENNYEQYF.